The 30 T cell receptor beta chains below all came from one sample that was sequenced in a study of blood T cells in healthy people across ages. Then a second PCR, running roughly 6 to 12 cycles, was carried out with a sample-barcoded 5' primer and a J-beta primer mix. TCRdb independently ran MiXCR on the 5' RACE reads; one entry per CDR3 protein. Here the sample spans 1.5 million to 2 million distinct CDR3 sequences, about 28% being singletons. Sample: blood. These receptors originate from a woman in her twenties or thirties in good health.

Only a few counts were recorded for this clonotype. The chain recombines TRBV4-1 with TRBJ1-4; D gene uncertain. Trimming took off 4 bases at V and 8 bases at J, with 11 bases between the two ends. CDR1 MGHRA and CDR2 YSYEKL come from the germline V gene. CDR3 length: 13 amino acids. The CDR3 is CASSLGLDEKLFF. CDR3 sequence (DNA): TGCGCCAGCAGCCTTGGGCTGGACGAAAAACTGTTTTTT.

This clonotype was counted between two and nine times. The chain recombines TRBV28 with TRBJ2-4; TRBD2 matches 8 bases. Matching the DNA end better, TRBJ2-5 makes the J call doubtful. The CDR3 consists of 14 residues. In germline, CDR1 is MDHEN, CDR2 SYDVKM. CDR3 region: CASSLYLAGQTQYF. CDR3 DNA sequence: TGTGCCAGCAGTTTATACTTAGCGGGACAGACCCAGTACTTC.

Worth noting for this clonotype: A much larger clone sits a single nucleotide away, making a read error possible. Because it lacks the conserved phenylalanine or tryptophan at the end, this CDR3 is likely a read error. The chain employs TRBV12-3 or TRBV12-4 and TRBJ2-5; no clear D. Trimming shortened V by 10 bases and J by 3 bases, and 15 bases separated the two germline ends. This CDR3 is 13 amino acids long. The CDR3 here is CATSGNGKETQYI. CDR3 DNA: TGTGCCACTTCGGGTAACGGTAAAGAGACCCAGTACATC.

J is TRBJ1-1 and V is TRBV5-1; D is undetermined. Trimming cost V 5 bases and J 1 base, with 15 bases left between them. Germline CDR1 and CDR2: SGHRS and YFSETQ. This CDR3 is 15 amino acids long. This chain's CDR3 is CASRKLTVQNTEAFF. The CDR3 DNA sequence: TGCGCCAGCAGAAAATTAACAGTCCAGAACACTGAAGCTTTCTTT.

The rearrangement joins TRBV11-2 to TRBJ2-3; 10 bases line up with TRBD2. CDR1 is SGHAT and CDR2 is FQNNGV in the germline V gene. V shed 5 bases, J shed 4 bases, and the junction held 9 bases outside the gene matches. This CDR3 region has 16 residues. DNA for the CDR3: TGTGCCAGCAGCCTTAGCGGGGGGTATGGGGCAGATACGCAGTATTTT. It translates to CASSLSGGYGADTQYF.

In its sample, this clonotype was seen many times. The V and J genes are TRBV12-3 or TRBV12-4 and TRBJ1-2; 8 bases are shared with TRBD1. The CDR3 loop spans 14 amino acids. After removal of 3 bases from V and 8 bases from J, the junction contained 8 bases not matched to a gene. CDR3 sequence (DNA): TGTGCCAGCAGTTTCGGGCGGAGGACAGGGGGCTACACCTTC. Residues: CASSFGRRTGGYTF.

The V and J genes are TRBV6-5 and TRBJ2-3, with D possibly called TRBD1 or TRBD2 (5 bases each). From germline, CDR1 is MNHEY and CDR2 SVGAGI. The germline V and J ends were trimmed by 0 bases and 2 bases, with 9 bases remaining between them. The CDR3 is 15 amino acids. The CDR3 is CASSYSGAYTDTQYF. CDR3 nucleotides: TGTGCCAGCAGTTACTCCGGGGCCTACACAGATACGCAGTATTTT.

The chain recombines TRBV5-1 with TRBJ2-1, with D unclear. This CDR3 contains 13 residues. Germline V gene sequence: CDR1 SGHRS, CDR2 YFSETQ. Trimming shortened V by 3 bases and J by 12 bases, and 16 bases separated the two germline ends. The CDR3 loop reads CASSYSDRAGQFF. DNA of the CDR3: TGCGCCAGCAGCTATTCGGACCGCGCAGGGCAGTTCTTC.

This clonotype showed up many times. The rearrangement uses TRBV9 and TRBJ1-2; a possible D gene is TRBD1 (6 bases). Trimming pared 0 bases from V and 8 bases from J, leaving 14 bases between. The CDR3 loop spans 14 amino acids. Per the germline V gene, CDR1 is SGDLS and CDR2 is YYNGEE. The CDR3 DNA reads TGTGCCAGCAGCGTAGTGGGGGCGGGTGAAGGCTACACCTTC. Translation: CASSVVGAGEGYTF.

Ten or more counts support this clonotype. This rearrangement joins TRBV20-1 to TRBJ2-5; 13 bases are shared with TRBD2. The CDR3 length is 14 residues. Germline trimming cut 6 bases from V and 7 bases from J; bases unmatched to any gene: 8. In germline, CDR1 is DFQATT, CDR2 SNEGSKA (reference sequence). The CDR3 coding sequence is TGCAGTGCAGGACTAGCGGGAGTAGGATCGACCCAGTACTTC. Translated, it gives CSAGLAGVGSTQYF.

In this sample, this clonotype turned up once. A read error may be the cause here, since a much bigger clone is one base away. The rearrangement joins TRBV20-1 to TRBJ2-1, with 8 bases fitting TRBD2. TRBJ2-7 matches the DNA end more closely, so the J call is doubtful. Germline CDR1 reads DFQATT; CDR2 reads SNEGSKA (reference sequence). CDR3 length: 15 amino acids. CDR3 nucleotides: TGCAGTGCTAGTGGTGGTAGCGGGACCTACAATGAGCAGTACTTC. This encodes CSASGGSGTYNEQYF.

This clonotype was seen a few times. The chain is built from TRBV30 and TRBJ2-1; perhaps TRBD2 as D (6 bases). This CDR3 is built from 13 residues. The germline V gene encodes CDR1 GTSNPN and CDR2 SVGIG (reference sequence). The ends were cut back, 3 bases at V and 6 bases at J, with 12 bases in the middle. The CDR3 sequence: CAWRAIGGNEQFF. The CDR3 DNA reads TGTGCCTGGAGGGCTATCGGGGGCAATGAGCAGTTCTTC.

The chain is built from TRBV29-1 and TRBJ1-2; D may be TRBD1 (5 bases). The V gene lost 1 base and the J gene lost 8 bases, with 14 bases spanning the gap. Germline-derived CDR1 and CDR2 are SQVTM and ANQGSEA. There are 13 residues in the CDR3. The CDR3 region has the DNA TGCAGCGTTGAAGTCGTGCAGGGAGGGGGCTACACCTTC. Translating gives CSVEVVQGGGYTF. Combining the CDR3 with reference TRBV29-1 and TRBJ1-2 gives the whole variable domain SAVISQKPSRDICQRGTSLTIQCQVDSQVTMMFWYRQQPGQSLTLIATANQGSEATYESGFVIDKFPISRPNLTFSTLTVSNMSPEDSSIYLCSVEVVQGGGYTFGSGTRLTVV.

In its sample, this clonotype was seen many times. The J gene is TRBJ2-3, the V gene TRBV6-1, with TRBD1 identical over 9 bases. The CDR3 loop spans 14 amino acids. The V segment lost 3 bases and the J segment 4 bases; nucleotides outside the gene matches: 2. Germline CDR1 and CDR2: MNHNS and SASEGT. CDR3: CASSEGQGPDTQYF. CDR3 DNA sequence: TGTGCCAGCAGTGAGGGACAGGGACCAGATACGCAGTATTTT.

The chain has TRBV12-3 or TRBV12-4 and TRBJ2-1; maybe TRBD2 (6 bases). The CDR3 totals 14 residues. Trimming left V 5 bases short and J 7 bases short, with 15 bases between. This chain's CDR3 is CASSPTLSGNEQFF. CDR3 nucleotides: TGTGCCAGCAGTCCTACCTTGAGCGGGAATGAGCAGTTCTTC.

This clonotype was recorded a few times. The genes are TRBV27 and TRBJ2-5, with 10 bases matching TRBD2. TRBJ2-7 matches the DNA end more closely, so the J call is doubtful. Germline CDR1 is MNHEY and CDR2 is SMNVEV (reference sequence). The CDR3 is 15 amino acids. CDR3 sequence (DNA): TGTGCCAGCAGTTTATCGGCTAGCGGGGGTGGCGAGCAGTACTTC. Protein product: CASSLSASGGGEQYF.

This clonotype came up many times. This chain uses TRBV21-1 with TRBJ2-5. TRBV21-1 is a documented pseudogene. The CDR3 covers 16 residues. The CDR3 DNA sequence: TGTGCCAGCAGCAAAGCGGACCAGGGTAGCCAAGAGACCCAGTACTTC. It codes for CASSKADQGSQETQYF.

This clonotype occurred many times. V is TRBV4-3 and J is TRBJ1-5; D not certain. The CDR3 is made up of 16 amino acids. V lost 3 bases, J lost 4 bases, and 16 bases lay in between. Germline V gene sequence: CDR1 LGHNA, CDR2 YSLEER. In DNA form, the CDR3 reads TGCGCCAGCAGCCAGGATTTCGGGCTATGGAATCAGCCCCAGCATTTT. This encodes CASSQDFGLWNQPQHF.

This clonotype showed up just a few times. The chain couples TRBV6-5 to TRBJ2-1; 10 positions agree with TRBD1. The CDR3 contains 13 residues. The V gene's germline CDR1 is MNHEY and CDR2 SVGAGI. The V and J ends lost 8 bases and 5 bases, in that order; junction bases with no gene match: 3. The chain's CDR3 is CASRDRGNNEQFF. CDR3 coding DNA: TGTGCCAGCCGGGACAGGGGCAACAATGAGCAGTTCTTC.

V gene TRBV12-3 or TRBV12-4 combines with J gene TRBJ2-4, with unresolved D. V was pared by 5 bases and J by 0 bases, with 14 bases between. CDR3 length: 16 residues. In DNA, the CDR3 is TGTGCCAGCAGTCATGTGCTGGAATCAGCCAAAAACATTCAGTACTTC. The encoded protein is CASSHVLESAKNIQYF.

The V gene is TRBV1, the J gene TRBJ2-1. TRBV1 is listed as a pseudogene. This CDR3 region has 13 residues. The CDR3: CTSSPGPPNEQFF. DNA for the CDR3: TGCACCAGCAGCCCTGGACCACCCAATGAGCAGTTCTTC.

About this clonotype: At one of its ends the junction is not consistent with the germline gene, which may arise from a read error. This chain links TRBV6-2 or TRBV6-3 with TRBJ1-2; possible D gene TRBD1, 6 bases. The CDR3 spans 15 residues. Germline lookup yields CDR1 MNHEY and CDR2 SVGEGT. The CDR3: CTSSYRTDLNYGYTF. The CDR3 nucleotides read TGTACCAGCAGTTACCGGACAGACCTAAACTATGGCTACACCTTC.

There are many counts of this clonotype. The gene calls are TRBV7-9 and TRBJ2-7; weak D call: TRBD1 (6 bases). Per germline, CDR1 SEHNR and CDR2 FQNEAQ (reference sequence). The ends were cut back, 6 bases at V and 0 bases at J, with 15 bases in the middle. The CDR3 is 15 amino acids. The CDR3 loop is CASRLTGTNSYEQYF. In DNA form, the CDR3 reads TGTGCCAGCAGGTTAACCGGGACAAACTCCTACGAGCAGTACTTC. Together with reference TRBV7-9 and TRBJ2-7, the CDR3 gives the full variable domain: DTGVSQNPRHKITKRGQNVTFRCDPISEHNRLYWYRQTLGQGPEFLTYFQNEAQLEKSRLLSDRFSAERPKGSFSTLEIQRTEQGDSAMYLCASRLTGTNSYEQYFGPGTRLTVT.

The genes are TRBV20-1 and TRBJ1-2, with TRBD1 as a possible D gene (6 bases). Trimming left V 3 bases short and J 7 bases short, with 18 bases between. Germline loops: CDR1 DFQATT, CDR2 SNEGSKA (reference sequence). CDR3 length equals 14 residues. Written as DNA, the CDR3 is TGCAGTGCTAGCGGTCATCCTACAGGGTCTGGCTACACCTTC. Its protein is CSASGHPTGSGYTF.

This clonotype was observed a handful of times. The CDR3 spells CASSLTALAVTDTQYF. DNA for the CDR3: TGCGCCAGCAGCCTAACGGCACTAGCGGTCACAGATACGCAGTATTTT. The chain links TRBV4-1 to TRBJ2-3; 8 bases map to TRBD2. The length of the CDR3 is 16 residues. CDR1 and CDR2 from the germline V gene are MGHRA and YSYEKL. The V gene end was trimmed by 4 bases and the J gene end by 2 bases; junction bases not matched to a gene: 8.

This chain uses TRBV27 with TRBJ2-7; possibly TRBD1 or TRBD2 for D (5 bases each). The V gene lost 5 bases and the J gene lost 6 bases, with 14 bases spanning the gap. The germline V gene has CDR1 MNHEY and CDR2 SMNVEV (reference sequence). CDR3 length equals 13 residues. The CDR3 spells CASSMGPGSEQYF. The CDR3 DNA reads as TGTGCCAGCAGTATGGGACCCGGCAGCGAGCAGTACTTC.

In its sample, this clonotype was seen many times. The junction and the germline gene differ at one end; a read error may be behind it. The chain recombines TRBV9 with TRBJ2-1; 9 bases are shared with TRBD2. Germline V gives CDR1 SGDLS, CDR2 YYNGEE. The CDR3 extends over 15 amino acids. In nucleotides, the CDR3 is TGCGCCAGCAGCGTTAGCGGGGGCCCCTACAATGAGCAGTTCTTC. Translation gives CASSVSGGPYNEQFF.

There are a few counts of this clonotype. This chain uses TRBV6-6 with TRBJ1-1; D ambiguous. V was pared by 6 bases and J by 7 bases, with 18 bases between. This CDR3 is built from 14 residues. CDR1 is MNHNY, CDR2 SVGAGI, per germline (reference sequence). In DNA form, the CDR3 reads TGTGCCAGCAGCCCCGGGTCATCCTTAGGTGAAGCTTTCTTT. Protein: CASSPGSSLGEAFF.

The chain combines TRBV7-2 with TRBJ2-5; maybe TRBD2 (6 bases). The CDR3 extends over 15 amino acids. The ends were cut back, 1 base at V and 0 bases at J, with 9 bases in the middle. Germline V gives CDR1 SGHTA, CDR2 FQGNSA. The CDR3 DNA reads as TGTGCCAGCAGCTTAGGGGGGGAGGACCAAGAGACCCAGTACTTC. Residues: CASSLGGEDQETQYF.

This clonotype was detected a few times. The V and J genes are TRBV2 and TRBJ2-5; 8 bases align to TRBD1. Trimming cost V 7 bases and J 3 bases; bases outside gene matches: 7. The CDR3 is 14 amino acids. CDR1 is SNHLY, CDR2 FYNNEI, per germline. CDR3 region: CASIQDRAEETQYF. For the CDR3, the DNA is TGTGCCAGCATTCAGGACAGGGCCGAAGAGACCCAGTACTTC.